This entry features one T cell receptor beta chain sequence. The data belong to a study of blood T cell repertoires in COVID-19. Study details: Specimens from acute and convalescent COVID-19 originated in the United States, Italy and Spain. PBMCs, B-cell-depleted T cells, or T cells were the source of the cDNA or gDNA that made up the material.

The length of the CDR3 is 16 residues. Germline V gives CDR1 LNHNV, CDR2 YYDKDF (reference sequence). V trimming: 0 bases; J trimming: 7 bases; junction bases outside the gene matches: 9. TCRdb keeps only in-frame clones here, not all; method: immunoSEQ multiplex PCR. Of approximately 100,000 clones listed, around 87% are singletons. Input material: peripheral blood. This rearrangement joins TRBV15 to TRBJ1-2; 9 nucleotides agree with TRBD1. The clonotype originates from a man aged 50-60 years with acute or convalescent COVID-19. The CDR3 sequence: CATSRDTAGTGIGYTF. CDR3 nucleotides: TGTGCCACCAGCAGAGATACCGCCGGGACAGGGATTGGCTACACCTTC.